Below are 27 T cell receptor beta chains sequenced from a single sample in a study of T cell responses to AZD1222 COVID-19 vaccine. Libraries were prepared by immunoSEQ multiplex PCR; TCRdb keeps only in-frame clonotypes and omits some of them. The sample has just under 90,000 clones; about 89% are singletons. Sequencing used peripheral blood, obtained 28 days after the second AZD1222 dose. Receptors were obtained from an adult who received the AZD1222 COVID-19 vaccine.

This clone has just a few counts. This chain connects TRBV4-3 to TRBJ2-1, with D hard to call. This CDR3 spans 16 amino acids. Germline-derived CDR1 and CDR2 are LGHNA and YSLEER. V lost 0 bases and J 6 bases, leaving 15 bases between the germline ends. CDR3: CASSQDYRSLVNEQFF. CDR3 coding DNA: TGCGCCAGCAGCCAAGATTACAGAAGCTTGGTCAATGAGCAGTTCTTC.

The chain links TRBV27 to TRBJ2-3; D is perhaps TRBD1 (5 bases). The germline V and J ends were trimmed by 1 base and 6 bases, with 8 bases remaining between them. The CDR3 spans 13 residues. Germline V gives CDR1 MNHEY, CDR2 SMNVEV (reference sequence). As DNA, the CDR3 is TGTGCCAGCAGTTTATTTTCAGGGGATACGCAGTATTTT. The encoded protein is CASSLFSGDTQYF.

The CDR3, as DNA: TGTGCCAGCAGTTACCCACAGACAGGGGGCATCGATGAGCAGTTCTTC. It specifies CASSYPQTGGIDEQFF. The V and J genes are TRBV6-2 or TRBV6-3 and TRBJ2-1, with TRBD1 identical over 10 bases. CDR1 and CDR2 from the germline V gene are MNHEY and SVGEGT. Trimming at V came to 2 bases and at J to 8 bases, leaving 9 bases not matched to a gene. The CDR3 spans 16 residues.

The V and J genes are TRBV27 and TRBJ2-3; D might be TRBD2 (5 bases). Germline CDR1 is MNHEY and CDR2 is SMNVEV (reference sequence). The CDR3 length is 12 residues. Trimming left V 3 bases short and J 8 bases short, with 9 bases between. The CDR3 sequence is CASSFPGSTQYF. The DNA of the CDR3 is TGTGCCAGCAGTTTTCCGGGGTCTACGCAGTATTTT.

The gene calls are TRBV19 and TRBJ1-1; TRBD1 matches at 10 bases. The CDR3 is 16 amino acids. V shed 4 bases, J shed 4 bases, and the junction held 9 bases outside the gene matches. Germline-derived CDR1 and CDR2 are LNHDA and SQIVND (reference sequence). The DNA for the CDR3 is TGTGCCAGTAGTAACGACAGGGGGCCTATTTTCACTGAAGCTTTCTTT. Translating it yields CASSNDRGPIFTEAFF.

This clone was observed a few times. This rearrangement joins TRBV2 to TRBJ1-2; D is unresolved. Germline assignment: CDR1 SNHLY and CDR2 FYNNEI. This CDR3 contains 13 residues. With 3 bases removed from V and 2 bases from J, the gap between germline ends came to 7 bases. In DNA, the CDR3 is TGTGCCAGCAGTGAGGGAAGGAACTATGGCTACACCTTC. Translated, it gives CASSEGRNYGYTF.

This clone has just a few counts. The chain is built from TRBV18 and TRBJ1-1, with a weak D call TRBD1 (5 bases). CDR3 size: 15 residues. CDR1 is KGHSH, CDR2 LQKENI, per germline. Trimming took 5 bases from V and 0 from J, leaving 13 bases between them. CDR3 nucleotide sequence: TGTGCCAGCTCATTGATAGAGGGGTTGAACACTGAAGCTTTCTTT. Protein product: CASSLIEGLNTEAFF.

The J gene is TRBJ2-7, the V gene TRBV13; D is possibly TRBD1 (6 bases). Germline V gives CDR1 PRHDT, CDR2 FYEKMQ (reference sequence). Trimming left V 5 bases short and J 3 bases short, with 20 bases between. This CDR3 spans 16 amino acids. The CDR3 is CASSARTVFGYYEQYF. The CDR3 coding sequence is TGTGCCAGCAGCGCTCGGACAGTTTTCGGATACTACGAGCAGTACTTC.

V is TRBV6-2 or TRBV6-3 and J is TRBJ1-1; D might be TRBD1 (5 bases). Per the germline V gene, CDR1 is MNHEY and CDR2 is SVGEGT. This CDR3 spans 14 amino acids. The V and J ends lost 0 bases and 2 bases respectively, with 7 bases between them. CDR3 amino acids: CASSYSRGNTEAFF. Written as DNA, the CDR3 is TGTGCCAGCAGTTACTCACGGGGCAACACTGAAGCTTTCTTT.

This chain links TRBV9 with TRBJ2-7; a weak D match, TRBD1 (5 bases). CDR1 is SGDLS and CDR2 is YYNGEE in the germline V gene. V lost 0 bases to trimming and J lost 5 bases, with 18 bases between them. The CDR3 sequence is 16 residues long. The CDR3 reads CASSVVPTRAADEQYF. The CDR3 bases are TGTGCCAGCAGCGTAGTCCCCACCAGGGCGGCGGACGAGCAGTACTTC.

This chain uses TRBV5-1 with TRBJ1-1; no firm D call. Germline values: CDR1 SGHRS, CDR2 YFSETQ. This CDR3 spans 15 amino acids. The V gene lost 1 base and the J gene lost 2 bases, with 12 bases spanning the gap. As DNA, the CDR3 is TGCGCCAGCAGCTTGTATGTCACGCAAAACACTGAAGCTTTCTTT. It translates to CASSLYVTQNTEAFF.

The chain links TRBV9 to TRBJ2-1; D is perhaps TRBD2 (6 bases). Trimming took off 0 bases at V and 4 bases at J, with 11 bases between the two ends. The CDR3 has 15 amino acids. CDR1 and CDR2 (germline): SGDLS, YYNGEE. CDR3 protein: CASSVDVGGYNEQFF. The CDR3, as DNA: TGTGCCAGCAGCGTAGATGTGGGGGGATACAATGAGCAGTTCTTC. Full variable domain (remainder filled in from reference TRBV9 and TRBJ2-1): DSGVTQTPKHLITATGQRVTLRCSPRSGDLSVYWYQQSLDQGLQFLIQYYNGEERAKGNILERFSAQQFPDLHSELNLSSLELGDSALYFCASSVDVGGYNEQFFGPGTRLTVL.

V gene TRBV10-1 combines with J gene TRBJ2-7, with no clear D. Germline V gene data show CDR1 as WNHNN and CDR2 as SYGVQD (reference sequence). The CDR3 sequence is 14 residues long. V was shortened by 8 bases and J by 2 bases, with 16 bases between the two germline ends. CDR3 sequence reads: CASAGPSLPYEQYF. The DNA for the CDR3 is TGCGCCAGCGCCGGGCCCTCTTTACCCTACGAGCAGTACTTC.

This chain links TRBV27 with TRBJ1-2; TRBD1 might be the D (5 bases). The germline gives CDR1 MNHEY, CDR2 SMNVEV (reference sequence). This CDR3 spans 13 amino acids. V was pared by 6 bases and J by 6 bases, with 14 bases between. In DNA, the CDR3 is TGTGCCAGCAGCCATGGACAACCCGATGGCTACACCTTC. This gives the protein CASSHGQPDGYTF.

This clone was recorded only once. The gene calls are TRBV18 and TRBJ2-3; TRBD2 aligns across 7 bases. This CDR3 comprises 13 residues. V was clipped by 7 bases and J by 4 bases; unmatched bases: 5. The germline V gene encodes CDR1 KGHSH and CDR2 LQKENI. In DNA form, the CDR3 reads TGTGCCAGCTACGGGGGGTTCGCAGATACGCAGTATTTT. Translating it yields CASYGGFADTQYF. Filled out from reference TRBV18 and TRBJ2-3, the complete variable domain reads NAGVMQNPRHLVRRRGQEARLRCSPMKGHSHVYWYRQLPEEGLKFMVYLQKENIIDESGMPKERFSAEFPKEGPSILRIQQVVRGDSAAYFCASYGGFADTQYFGPGTRLTVL.

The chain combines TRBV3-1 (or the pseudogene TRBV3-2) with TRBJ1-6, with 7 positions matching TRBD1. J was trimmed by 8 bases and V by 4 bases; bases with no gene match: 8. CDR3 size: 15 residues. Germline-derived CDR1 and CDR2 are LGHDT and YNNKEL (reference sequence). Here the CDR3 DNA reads TGTGCCAGCAGCCTCCGGACAGGTACCGATTCACCCCTCCACTTT. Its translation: CASSLRTGTDSPLHF.

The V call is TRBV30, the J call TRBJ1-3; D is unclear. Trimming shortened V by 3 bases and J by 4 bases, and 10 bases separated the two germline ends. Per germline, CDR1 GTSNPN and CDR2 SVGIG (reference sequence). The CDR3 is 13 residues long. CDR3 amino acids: CAWRSFPGNTIYF. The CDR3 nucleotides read TGTGCCTGGAGATCCTTCCCCGGAAACACCATATATTTT.

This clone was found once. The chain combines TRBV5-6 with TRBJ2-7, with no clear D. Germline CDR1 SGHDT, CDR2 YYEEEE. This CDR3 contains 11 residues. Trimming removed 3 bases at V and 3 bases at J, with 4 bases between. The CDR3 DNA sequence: TGTGCCAGCAGCTACCTCTACGAGCAGTACTTC. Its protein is CASSYLYEQYF.

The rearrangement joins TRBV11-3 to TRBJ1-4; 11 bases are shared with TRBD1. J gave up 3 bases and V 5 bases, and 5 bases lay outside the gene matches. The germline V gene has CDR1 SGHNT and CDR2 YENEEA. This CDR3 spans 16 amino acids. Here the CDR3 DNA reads TGTGCCAGCAGCCTCAGGGACAGGGGGGCTAATGAAAAACTGTTTTTT. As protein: CASSLRDRGANEKLFF. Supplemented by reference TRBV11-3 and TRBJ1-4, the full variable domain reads EAGVVQSPRYKIIEKKQPVAFWCNPISGHNTLYWYLQNLGQGPELLIRYENEEAVDDSQLPKDRFSAERLKGVDSTLKIQPAELGDSAVYLCASSLRDRGANEKLFFGSGTQLSVL.

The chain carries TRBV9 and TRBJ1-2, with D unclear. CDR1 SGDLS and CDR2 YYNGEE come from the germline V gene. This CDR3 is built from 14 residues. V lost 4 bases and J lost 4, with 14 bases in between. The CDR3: CASSSHGSTYGYTF. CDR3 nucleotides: TGTGCCAGCAGCTCACACGGCTCCACCTATGGCTACACCTTC.

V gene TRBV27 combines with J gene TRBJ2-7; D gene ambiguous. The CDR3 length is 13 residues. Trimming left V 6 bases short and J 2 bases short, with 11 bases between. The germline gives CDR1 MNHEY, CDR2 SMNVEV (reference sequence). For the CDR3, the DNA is TGTGCCAGCAGAGCAGGCGAAACCTACGAGCAGTACTTC. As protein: CASRAGETYEQYF.

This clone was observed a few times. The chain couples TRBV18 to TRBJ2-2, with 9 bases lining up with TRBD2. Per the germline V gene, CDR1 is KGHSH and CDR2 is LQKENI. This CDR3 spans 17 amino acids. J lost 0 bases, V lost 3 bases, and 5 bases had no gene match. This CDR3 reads CASSPLAGASNTGELFF. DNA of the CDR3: TGTGCCAGCTCACCCTTAGCGGGGGCCTCGAACACCGGGGAGCTGTTTTTT.

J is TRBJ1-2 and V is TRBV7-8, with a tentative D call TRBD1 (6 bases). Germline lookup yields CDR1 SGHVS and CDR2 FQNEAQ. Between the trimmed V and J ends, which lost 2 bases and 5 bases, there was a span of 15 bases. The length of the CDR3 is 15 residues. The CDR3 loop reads CASSLYGGRGYGYTF. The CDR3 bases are TGTGCCAGCAGCTTATACGGGGGGCGAGGGTATGGCTACACCTTC.

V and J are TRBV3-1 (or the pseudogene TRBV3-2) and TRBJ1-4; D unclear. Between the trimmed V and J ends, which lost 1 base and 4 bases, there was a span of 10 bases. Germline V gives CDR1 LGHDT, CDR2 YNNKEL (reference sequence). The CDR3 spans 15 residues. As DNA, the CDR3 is TGTGCCAGCAGCCAAGTCGGCGGAGGTAATGAAAAACTGTTTTTT. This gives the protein CASSQVGGGNEKLFF.

CDR3 amino acids: CASSPPGTRPRNEQFF. CDR3 nucleotide sequence: TGTGCCAGCAGCCCTCCCGGGACCAGGCCCAGGAATGAGCAGTTCTTC. The rearrangement joins TRBV28 to TRBJ2-1, with D perhaps assigned TRBD1 or TRBD2 (5 bases each). The V gene lost 6 bases and the J gene lost 7 bases, with 22 bases spanning the gap. The germline V gene encodes CDR1 MDHEN and CDR2 SYDVKM. This CDR3 has 16 residues.

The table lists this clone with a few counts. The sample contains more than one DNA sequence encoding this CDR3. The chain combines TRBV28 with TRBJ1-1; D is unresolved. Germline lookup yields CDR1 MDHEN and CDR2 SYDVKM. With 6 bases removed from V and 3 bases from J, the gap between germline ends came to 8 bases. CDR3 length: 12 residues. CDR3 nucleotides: TGTGCCAGCAGCCTCATTTACACTGAAGCTTTCTTT. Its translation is CASSLIYTEAFF.

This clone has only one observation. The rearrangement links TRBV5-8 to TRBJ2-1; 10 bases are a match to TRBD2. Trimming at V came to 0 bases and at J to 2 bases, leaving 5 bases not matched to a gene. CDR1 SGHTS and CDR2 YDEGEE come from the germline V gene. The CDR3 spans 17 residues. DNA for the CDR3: TGTGCCAGCAGCTTGGGGCCGGGACTAGCGACCTACAATGAGCAGTTCTTC. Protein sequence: CASSLGPGLATYNEQFF.